The source of this T cell receptor (beta chain) is a study of early T cells in non-severe SARS-CoV-2 infection. Study-level background: Bulk RNA isolated from unsorted whole blood underwent sequencing; chains were not paired.

With respect to this clonotype: What it binds is unknown.

cDNA molecules, individually, were tagged with unique molecular identifiers. Via MiXCR, TCRdb re-called the 5' RACE reads, giving one row per CDR3 protein. Of around 70,000 distinct CDR3 sequences detected, approximately 9% appear once; the ten largest clones hold roughly 3%. The germline V gene has CDR1 MNHNS and CDR2 SASEGT. The CDR3 loop spans 15 amino acids. V lost 7 bases to trimming and J lost 4 bases; unmatched junction nucleotides: 10. General study results and limits: A preference for anti-spike CD8 responses marked VDJdb matching, which missed private and CD4 specificities.

The sample consisted of whole blood. This chain uses TRBV6-1 with TRBJ2-7, with 10 positions matching TRBD1. The sequence was collected from an adult who was a healthcare worker with PCR-confirmed SARS-CoV-2 infection or an uninfected control (not recorded which). CDR3 sequence (DNA): TGTGCCAGCACACACCGGGACAGGGGTTCTTACGAGCAGTACTTC. Its protein is CASTHRDRGSYEQYF.